This is a list of T cell receptor beta chains from one sample in a study of CXCR3-negative and CXCR3-positive naive CD8 T cells. TCRdb reprocessed the 5' RACE reads and stores each CDR3 protein as one record, lacking DNA. This sample's clone table lists some 130,000 distinct CDR3 sequences. What was sequenced was naive CXCR3- CD8+ T cells from blood. Receptors were obtained from a human donor in good health. Some clones in this sample may be carry-over from other donors' samples. Each CDR3 is given with its conserved first and last residue.

j_gene: TRBJ2-1
len: 18
v_gene: TRBV3-1
CDR3aa: CASSQWDTGTSGNNEQFF

j_gene: TRBJ2-2
len: 14
v_gene: TRBV5-1
CDR3aa: CASSVNMNTGELFF

j_gene: TRBJ2-7
len: 17
v_gene: TRBV11-3
CDR3aa: CASSPGLDREKPYEQYF

j_gene: TRBJ2-3
len: 16
v_gene: TRBV7-9
CDR3aa: CASSLSQPGPPDTQYF

j_gene: TRBJ1-5
len: 18
v_gene: TRBV5-1
CDR3aa: CASSDGTGGPWSNQPQHF

j_gene: TRBJ2-7
len: 15
v_gene: TRBV10-3
CDR3aa: CAISELYRSSYEQYF

j_gene: TRBJ2-3
len: 15
v_gene: TRBV28
CDR3aa: CASSFVAGGIDTQYF

j_gene: TRBJ2-5
len: 16
v_gene: TRBV15
CDR3aa: CATSPARPSGKETQYF

j_gene: TRBJ2-7
len: 12
v_gene: TRBV12-3/TRBV12-4
CDR3aa: CASSAFPHEQYF

j_gene: TRBJ2-1
len: 16
v_gene: TRBV3-1
CDR3aa: CASSQTYNWGHNEQFF

j_gene: TRBJ2-1
len: 18
v_gene: TRBV4-3
CDR3aa: CASSQDAVGVGAGNEQFF

j_gene: TRBJ2-1
len: 15
v_gene: TRBV29-1
CDR3aa: CSVEAPDGSYNEQFF

j_gene: TRBJ1-3
len: 18
v_gene: TRBV28
CDR3aa: CASTPWGAGTNSGNTIYF

j_gene: TRBJ2-1
len: 13
v_gene: TRBV11-1
CDR3aa: CASSLRLGNEQFF

j_gene: TRBJ2-7
len: 13
v_gene: TRBV5-6
CDR3aa: CASSLISSDEQYF

j_gene: TRBJ2-7
len: 18
v_gene: TRBV4-1
CDR3aa: CASSQPEGLAGVSDEQYF

j_gene: TRBJ2-2
len: 16
v_gene: TRBV3-1
CDR3aa: CASSQDPNRNTGELFF

j_gene: TRBJ2-7
len: 13
v_gene: TRBV29-1
CDR3aa: CSAGLAGRYEQYF

j_gene: TRBJ2-5
len: 15
v_gene: TRBV7-9
CDR3aa: CASSLVGRAGETQYF

j_gene: TRBJ2-5
len: 15
v_gene: TRBV28
CDR3aa: CASSLSGGGGETQYF

j_gene: TRBJ2-4
len: 13
v_gene: TRBV7-9
CDR3aa: CASHAGAKNIQYF

j_gene: TRBJ2-7
len: 20
v_gene: TRBV4-2
CDR3aa: CASSHQNELAEKDEAYEQYF

j_gene: TRBJ2-3
len: 17
v_gene: TRBV27
CDR3aa: CASSLLWEAASPDTQYF

j_gene: TRBJ2-5
len: 12
v_gene: TRBV28
CDR3aa: CASRGGRETQYF

j_gene: TRBJ1-1
len: 16
v_gene: TRBV20-1
CDR3aa: CSARRQGVVRNTEAFF

j_gene: TRBJ2-5
len: 17
v_gene: TRBV25-1
CDR3aa: CASSDPWRQDQSETQYF

j_gene: TRBJ2-1
len: 17
v_gene: TRBV3-1
CDR3aa: CASSQDPDRAIETEQFF

j_gene: TRBJ2-7
len: 13
v_gene: TRBV2
CDR3aa: CASMTGLFYEQYF

j_gene: TRBJ2-2
len: 14
v_gene: TRBV4-3
CDR3aa: CASSPTGYTGELFF

j_gene: TRBJ2-7
len: 15
v_gene: TRBV12-3/TRBV12-4
CDR3aa: CASNKSGKNSYEQYF

j_gene: TRBJ2-5
len: 14
v_gene: TRBV12-3/TRBV12-4
CDR3aa: CASSFAGMLETQYF

j_gene: TRBJ1-1
len: 14
v_gene: TRBV6-1
CDR3aa: CASSEGPSDTEAFF